The T cell receptor (beta chain) under discussion was sequenced for a study of T cells in Graves' hyperthyroidism and ophthalmopathy. Germline-derived CDR1 and CDR2 are DFQATT and SNEGSKA (reference sequence). CDR3 length: 15 residues. Trimming left V 6 bases short and J 3 bases short, with 18 bases between. Graves' hyperthyroidism is called stable when ophthalmopathy does not progress within 18 months. Lactation, pregnancy, other autoimmune disease or uncontrolled infection led to exclusion of patients. The TCR beta CDR3 regions underwent amplification using RNA transcripts as the source. Using the HTBI primer set, a first-round RT-PCR was run on the TCR CDR3. Each CDR3 protein is one row after TCRdb ran MiXCR on the multiplex PCR reads. The sample yields around 800,000 distinct CDR3 sequences, about two fifths seen once.

The gene calls are TRBV20-1 and TRBJ1-5; D gene uncertain. The sequencing input was blood. This sequence was found in a man aged 18 to 29 with Graves' hyperthyroidism. The CDR3 spells CSASSGDLANQPQHF. CDR3 nucleotide sequence: TGCAGTGCCTCATCCGGGGATCTCGCCAATCAGCCCCAGCATTTT.